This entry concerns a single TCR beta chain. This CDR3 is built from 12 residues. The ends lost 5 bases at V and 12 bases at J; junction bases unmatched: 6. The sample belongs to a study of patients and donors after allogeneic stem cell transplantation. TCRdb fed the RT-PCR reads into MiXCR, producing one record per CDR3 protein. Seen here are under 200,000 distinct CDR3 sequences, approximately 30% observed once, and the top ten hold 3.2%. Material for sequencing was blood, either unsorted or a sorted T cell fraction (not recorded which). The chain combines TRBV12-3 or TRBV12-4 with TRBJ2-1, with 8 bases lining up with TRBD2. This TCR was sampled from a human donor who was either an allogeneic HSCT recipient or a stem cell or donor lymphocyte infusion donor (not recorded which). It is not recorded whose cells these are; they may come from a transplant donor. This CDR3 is CASSPSSGGQFF. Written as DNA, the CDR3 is TGTGCCAGCAGTCCCTCCAGCGGGGGGCAGTTCTTC.